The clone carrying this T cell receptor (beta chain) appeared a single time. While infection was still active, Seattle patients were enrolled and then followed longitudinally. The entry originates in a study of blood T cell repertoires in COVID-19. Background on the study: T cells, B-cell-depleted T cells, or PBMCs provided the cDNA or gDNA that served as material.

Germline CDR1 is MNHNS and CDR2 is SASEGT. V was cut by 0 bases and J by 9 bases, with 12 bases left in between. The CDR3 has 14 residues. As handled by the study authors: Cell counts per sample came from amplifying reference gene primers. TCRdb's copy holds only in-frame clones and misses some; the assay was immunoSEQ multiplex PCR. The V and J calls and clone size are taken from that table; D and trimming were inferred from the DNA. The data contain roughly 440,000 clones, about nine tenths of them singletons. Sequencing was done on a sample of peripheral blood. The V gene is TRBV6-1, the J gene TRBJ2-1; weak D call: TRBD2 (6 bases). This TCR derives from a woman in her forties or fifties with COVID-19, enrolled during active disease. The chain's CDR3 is CASSEALAVGEQFF. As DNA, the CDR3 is TGTGCCAGCAGTGAAGCCTTAGCGGTGGGTGAGCAGTTCTTC.